This TCR beta chain originates from a study of blood T cell repertoires in COVID-19. This clone is a singleton in its sample. Authors' analysis steps: Counts of nucleated cells, estimated from reference gene primer amplification, were obtained. Clones were read by immunoSEQ multiplex PCR, and TCRdb kept only the in-frame ones, dropping some. D and trimming were read from the DNA, whereas the V and J calls and clone size are those reported in that table. The sample has about 480,000 clones, approximately 88% seen once; the top ten hold around 1.9%. Ages ranged from about 18 to 89 years, with residence in more than 20 US areas. The V end was cut by 0 bases, the J end by 5 bases, with 10 bases between. The CDR3 has 14 amino acids. CDR1 SGHNT and CDR2 YYREEE come from the germline V gene (reference sequence).

Sample: PBMCs or T cells enriched from blood (not recorded which). The receptor was isolated from a woman between 35 and 50 years old who had recovered from COVID-19. The J gene is TRBJ2-3, the V gene TRBV5-4, with D possibly being TRBD1 (6 bases). The CDR3 region is CASSLDRVQDTQYF. The CDR3 nucleotides are TGTGCCAGCAGCTTGGACAGGGTCCAAGATACGCAGTATTTT.